Listed here is a single TCR beta chain. Its antigen is as yet unknown. Time point meaning: newly diagnosed GD, antithyroid drugs for less than 3 months. From RNA extracted from PBMCs, the TCR library was made. The CDR3 extends over 13 amino acids. Germline CDR1 and CDR2: SQVTM and ANQGSEA. V was cut by 4 bases and J by 0 bases, with 7 bases left in between. The data belong to a study of regulatory T cells in long-lasting Graves disease. Study-wide results and limits: Those with persistent disease had in common more public clonotypes (about 3,000) than new patients (roughly 1,000).

The authors built TCR beta libraries using iRepertoire HTBI primers and Arm-PCR of CDR3 regions. TCRdb called the multiplex PCR reads again in MiXCR, with one record for every CDR3 protein. This sample has some 600,000 distinct CDR3 sequences, with about 16% found just once. A further study also used this sample, focusing on T cells in Graves' hyperthyroidism and ophthalmopathy. From that paper: Any patient presenting with uncontrolled infection, other autoimmune disease, pregnancy or lactation was left out.

This chain joins TRBV29-1 and TRBJ1-3; D unresolved. The specimen comprised peripheral blood mononuclear cells (PBMCs), sampled at new diagnosis, from a patient treated with antithyroid drugs. The source of this sequence is a man between 18 and 29 years old with Graves disease. The CDR3, as DNA: TGCAGCGTTGCGGGGAACTCTGGAAACACCATATATTTT. Translated: CSVAGNSGNTIYF.